This TCR beta chain was identified during a study of blood T cells in healthy people across ages. Points from the study as a whole: Per million T cells, TCR beta diversity dropped roughly linearly as age increased.

A second PCR of 7 to 11 cycles used a sample-barcoded 5' primer and a J-beta primer mix. TCRdb recomputed calls from the 5' RACE reads with MiXCR, one row per CDR3 protein. The table has approximately 820,000 distinct CDR3 sequences, approximately 48% seen once. As regards this clonotype: Its specificity is unknown.

Unmatched junction bases numbered 12, after V lost 8 bases and J lost 3 bases. The V gene's germline CDR1 is SGHTA and CDR2 FQGNSA. This CDR3 spans 16 amino acids. The genes are TRBV7-2 and TRBJ2-1; 8 bases are a match to TRBD1. The sequence was obtained from a man in his 60s in good health. The sample comprised blood. The CDR3 nucleotides are TGTGCCAGCTCCACCGCGATAGGACAGGGCTACAATGAGCAGTTCTTC. Translating gives CASSTAIGQGYNEQFF.